A single T cell receptor beta chain is shown here with its context. The antigen remains unidentified. The sample belongs to a study of early stage breast cancer tumors. Study-wide findings and caveats: Blood repertoires resembled normal breast more than tumor.

The CDR3 has 14 residues. Trimming pared 4 bases from V and 0 bases from J, leaving 9 bases between. Germline V gene sequence: CDR1 SGHNT, CDR2 YYREEE (reference sequence). Sequencing was performed with immunoSEQ multiplex PCR; in TCRdb, only in-frame clones are kept and a portion is missing. This sample has around 78,000 clones, with more than 60% found just once. The receptor was derived from a person in their sixties with breast cancer. Sequenced: blood. V and J are TRBV5-4 and TRBJ2-3, with unresolved D. CDR3 nucleotide sequence: TGTGCCAGCAGCCCTACAGTTAGCACAGATACGCAGTATTTT. The encoded protein is CASSPTVSTDTQYF. The entire variable domain, with the rest obtained from reference TRBV5-4 and TRBJ2-3, is as follows: ETGVTQSPTHLIKTRGQQVTLRCSSQSGHNTVSWYQQALGQGPQFIFQYYREEENGRGNFPPRFSGLQFPNYSSELNVNALELDDSALYLCASSPTVSTDTQYFGPGTRLTVL.